The 8 T cell receptor beta chains in this list originate from one sample, sequenced in a study of T cells in Graves' hyperthyroidism and ophthalmopathy. TCR beta CDR3 regions were amplified from RNA. The HTBI primer set drove a first-round RT-PCR of the TCR CDR3. TCRdb reprocessed the multiplex PCR reads with MiXCR, giving one entry per CDR3 protein. Of more than 500,000 distinct CDR3 sequences in the sample, 40% to 50% were seen once. The sample comprised peripheral blood or thyroid tissue (not recorded which). These receptors all come from an adult woman with Graves' disease, either hyperthyroidism or ophthalmopathy (not recorded which).

This clonotype was counted at least ten times. The V gene is TRBV7-2, the J gene TRBJ1-2; D not certain. V was trimmed by 3 bases and J by 3 bases, leaving 8 bases between them. Germline CDR1 SGHTA, CDR2 FQGNSA. This CDR3 region has 13 residues. CDR3: CASSFTGDYGYTF. CDR3 bases: TGTGCCAGCAGCTTTACCGGGGACTATGGCTACACCTTC.

The chain links TRBV29-1 to TRBJ2-7; 11 bases are shared with TRBD2. The J segment lost 1 base and the V segment lost 8 bases, leaving 7 bases of the junction unmatched. The germline V gene has CDR1 SQVTM and CDR2 ANQGSEA. CDR3 length: 14 amino acids. The CDR3 nucleotides are TGCAGCTTGGCGGGACTAGCGGATTCCTACGAGCAGTACTTC. It translates to CSLAGLADSYEQYF.

This clonotype was seen repeatedly, ten times or more. The chain links TRBV27 to TRBJ1-1; 7 bases fit TRBD1. The germline CDR1 and CDR2 sequences are MNHEY and SMNVEV (reference sequence). CDR3 length equals 13 residues. The ends lost 7 bases at V and 4 bases at J; junction bases unmatched: 6. CDR3 amino acids: CASNPRQGTEAFF. The DNA for the CDR3 is TGTGCCAGCAATCCTCGACAGGGCACTGAAGCTTTCTTT.

This chain connects TRBV20-1 to TRBJ1-5; D unclear. This CDR3 is 12 amino acids long. CDR1 and CDR2 (germline): DFQATT, SNEGSKA (reference sequence). The CDR3 nucleotides are TGCAGGGGAGAAGATAGCAATCAGCCCCAGCATTTT. Translation gives CRGEDSNQPQHF.

The CDR3 bases are TGTGCCACCAGTGGAGCGGGGGGCCTTAGAGAGACCCAGTACTTC. Protein product: CATSGAGGLRETQYF. This rearrangement joins TRBV24-1 to TRBJ2-5; 9 nucleotides match TRBD2. The CDR3 has 15 amino acids. Germline loops: CDR1 KGHDR, CDR2 SFDVKD. V shed 5 bases and J 4 bases; nucleotides not matched to a gene: 7.

Many counts were recorded for this clonotype. The chain recombines TRBV7-2 with TRBJ2-5; D gene ambiguous. The CDR3 extends over 11 amino acids. CDR1 is SGHTA and CDR2 is FQGNSA in the germline V gene. Trimming took 4 bases from V and 7 from J, leaving 7 bases between them. In DNA, the CDR3 is TGTGCCAGCAGCTCCGAGGTGACCCAGTACTTC. Protein sequence: CASSSEVTQYF.

The table lists this clonotype with a count of one. The V call is TRBV10-3, the J call TRBJ2-7; perhaps D is TRBD1 or TRBD2 (5 bases each). CDR1 and CDR2 from the germline V gene are ENHRY and SYGVKD. This CDR3 is 14 amino acids long. V lost 2 bases, J lost 1 base, and 9 bases lay in between. The CDR3 DNA sequence: TGTGCCATCAGTGAGCGGGACCGGTCCTACGAGCAGTACTTC. It encodes CAISERDRSYEQYF.

This rearrangement joins TRBV5-1 to TRBJ2-3; TRBD2 aligns across 11 bases. Germline V gene data show CDR1 as SGHRS and CDR2 as YFSETQ. The CDR3 has 16 residues. The J segment lost 1 base and the V segment lost 0 bases, leaving 1 base of the junction unmatched. The CDR3 reads CASSLALAGGTDTQYF. The CDR3 DNA follows: TGCGCCAGCAGCTTGGCACTAGCGGGAGGCACAGATACGCAGTATTTT.